The entry that follows covers one T cell receptor beta chain sequence. The antigen is unknown. The V gene's germline CDR1 is MNHNY and CDR2 SVGAGI (reference sequence). The CDR3 spans 16 residues. Trimming cost V 2 bases and J 1 base; bases outside gene matches: 4. This sample stems from a study of cytomegalovirus exposure and HLA in healthy donors. Study findings and constraints: In a later analysis, first-cohort TCR clusters were found to tend to co-occur in the approximately 110 validation repertoires.

Only in-frame clones appear in the TCRdb table, and some are missing; sequencing was by immunoSEQ multiplex PCR. The sample lists 200,000 to 300,000 clones, around 90% occurring once. This clonotype was obtained from a woman aged 30 to 39 in good health and CMV-seronegative. V gene TRBV6-6 combines with J gene TRBJ1-4, with TRBD1 matching 7 bases. Material: PBMCs. CDR3 bases: TGTGCCAGCAGTTACCCCCAGGGGGAAACTAATGAAAAACTGTTTTTT. Protein: CASSYPQGETNEKLFF.